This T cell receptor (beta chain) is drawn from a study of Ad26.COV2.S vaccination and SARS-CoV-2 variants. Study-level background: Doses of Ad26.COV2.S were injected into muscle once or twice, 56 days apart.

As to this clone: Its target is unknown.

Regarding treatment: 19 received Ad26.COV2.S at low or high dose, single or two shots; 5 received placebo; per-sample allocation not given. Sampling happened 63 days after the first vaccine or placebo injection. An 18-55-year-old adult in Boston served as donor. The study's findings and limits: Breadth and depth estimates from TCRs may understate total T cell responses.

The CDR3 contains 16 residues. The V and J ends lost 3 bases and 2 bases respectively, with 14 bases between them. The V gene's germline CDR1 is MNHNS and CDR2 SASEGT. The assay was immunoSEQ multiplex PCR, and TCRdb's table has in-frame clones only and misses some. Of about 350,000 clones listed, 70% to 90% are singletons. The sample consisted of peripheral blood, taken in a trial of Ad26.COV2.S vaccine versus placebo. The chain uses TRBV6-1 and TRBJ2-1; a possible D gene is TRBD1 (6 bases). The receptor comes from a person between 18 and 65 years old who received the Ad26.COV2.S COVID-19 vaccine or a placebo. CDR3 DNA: TGTGCCAGCAGTGACGAACAGGGTAACGCCTACAATGAGCAGTTCTTC. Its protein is CASSDEQGNAYNEQFF.